This entry describes one T cell receptor beta chain. This record belongs to a study of blood T cell repertoires in COVID-19. Study-wide context: Spain, Italy and the United States supplied samples that represented acute and convalescent COVID-19. The analysed material was cDNA or gDNA that came from T cells, B-cell-depleted T cells, or PBMCs.

This CDR3 region has 15 residues. Per germline, CDR1 LNHDA and CDR2 SQIVND (reference sequence). Trimming removed 5 bases at V and 7 bases at J, with 18 bases between. Original handling: Reference gene primer amplification yielded estimated nucleated cell counts. Data came from immunoSEQ multiplex PCR; TCRdb stores just in-frame clones and leaves some out. The DNA was the basis for D and trimming; V, J and clone size are from that table. The table shows roughly 120,000 clones, with 72% occurring only once. The sequence was obtained from a woman aged 55-70 years with acute or convalescent COVID-19. Sample: peripheral blood. The chain uses TRBV19 and TRBJ1-5, with a tentative D call TRBD1 (6 bases). The CDR3 DNA reads as TGTGCCAGTAGTGGAGATCACAGGGTGCAGCAGCCCCAGCATTTT. This encodes CASSGDHRVQQPQHF.